Shown below are 26 T cell receptor beta chains from a single sample sequenced in a study of blood T cell repertoires in COVID-19. Sequencing used immunoSEQ multiplex PCR; TCRdb keeps in-frame clones, though not all of them. The repertoire holds under 250,000 clones, with 70% to 90% as singletons. The specimen sequenced was peripheral blood. The receptor source for this set is a man between 18 and 29 years old with active or convalescent COVID-19.

The CDR3 bases are TGTGCCAGCAGCTTAGTAAGCATCAATACGCAGTATTTT. Translated: CASSLVSINTQYF. V is TRBV11-2 and J is TRBJ2-3; D is unresolved. The germline V gene encodes CDR1 SGHAT and CDR2 FQNNGV. The CDR3 sequence is 13 residues long. The germline V and J ends were trimmed by 1 base and 7 bases, with 9 bases remaining between them. Drawing the rest from reference TRBV11-2 and TRBJ2-3, the complete variable domain is EAGVAQSPRYKIIEKRQSVAFWCNPISGHATLYWYQQILGQGPKLLIQFQNNGVVDDSQLPKDRFSAERLKGVDSTLKIQPAKLEDSAVYLCASSLVSINTQYFGPGTRLTVL.

V and J are TRBV27 and TRBJ2-2; the D gene is possibly TRBD2 (6 bases). CDR1 and CDR2 (germline): MNHEY, SMNVEV (reference sequence). Deletions cut 9 bases from V and 7 bases from J, with 9 bases between. The CDR3 covers 11 residues. DNA for the CDR3: TGTGCCAGTCTAGCGTACGGGGAGCTGTTTTTT. Amino acids: CASLAYGELFF.

The chain carries TRBV20-1 and TRBJ2-5; no clear D. CDR3 size: 11 residues. Germline assignment: CDR1 DFQATT and CDR2 SNEGSKA (reference sequence). The ends were cut back, 3 bases at V and 0 bases at J, with 2 bases in the middle. CDR3 sequence reads: CSASDQETQYF. The CDR3 bases are TGCAGTGCTAGCGACCAAGAGACCCAGTACTTC.

The gene calls are TRBV27 and TRBJ2-3, with TRBD2 as a possible D gene (6 bases). Germline lookup yields CDR1 MNHEY and CDR2 SMNVEV (reference sequence). Trimming cost V 6 bases and J 5 bases, with 12 bases left between them. CDR3 length: 13 residues. CDR3 nucleotide sequence: TGTGCCAGCAGCGGGAGTGCGAGAGATACGCAGTATTTT. This sequence encodes CASSGSARDTQYF.

V usage is TRBV9 and J usage is TRBJ2-3, with 8 bases identical to TRBD1. The CDR3 totals 15 residues. J lost 4 bases, V lost 3 bases, and 7 bases had no gene match. The V gene's germline CDR1 is SGDLS and CDR2 YYNGEE. The CDR3 here is CASSAGGKLADTQYF. In nucleotides, the CDR3 is TGTGCCAGCAGCGCAGGGGGCAAGTTGGCAGATACGCAGTATTTT.

This chain connects TRBV5-6 to TRBJ2-1; unclear D gene. This CDR3 has 11 amino acids. CDR1 SGHDT and CDR2 YYEEEE come from the germline V gene. Between the trimmed V and J ends, which lost 2 bases and 15 bases, there was a span of 12 bases. The CDR3 DNA reads TGTGCCAGCAGCTTATCGGGTAGGCGGTTCTTC. It yields the protein CASSLSGRRFF.

This clone was seen more than once but under ten times. J is TRBJ1-1 and V is TRBV18; no firm D call. CDR1 and CDR2 (germline): KGHSH, LQKENI. The CDR3 loop spans 16 amino acids. The ends were cut back, 4 bases at V and 4 bases at J, with 19 bases in the middle. The CDR3 DNA is TGTGCCAGCTCACGGAACGAAGGGTTTGAGGGCACTGAAGCTTTCTTT. Translation gives CASSRNEGFEGTEAFF.

This clone occurred a few times. This chain joins TRBV19 and TRBJ1-2; the D is unclear. The germline V gene has CDR1 LNHDA and CDR2 SQIVND (reference sequence). This CDR3 spans 15 amino acids. The V end lost 0 bases, the J end lost 8 bases, and 16 bases lay between the germline ends. The CDR3 DNA is TGTGCCAGTAGTATAGATGATGCGGCGGGGATCGGCTACACCTTC. It is translated as CASSIDDAAGIGYTF.

This sequence joins TRBV9 and TRBJ1-1, with D possibly matching TRBD1 (5 bases). V lost 6 bases to trimming and J lost 1 base, with 16 bases between them. Germline assignment: CDR1 SGDLS and CDR2 YYNGEE. The CDR3 consists of 15 residues. Here the CDR3 reads CASTLGGQPNTEAFF. The CDR3 DNA reads TGTGCCAGCACCCTTGGCGGACAACCGAACACTGAAGCTTTCTTT.

V and J are TRBV28 and TRBJ2-7, with D maybe TRBD2 (5 bases). The length of the CDR3 is 16 residues. Germline V gives CDR1 MDHEN, CDR2 SYDVKM. V lost 8 bases to trimming and J lost 2 bases, with 22 bases between them. The CDR3 spells CASYSRRTEETYEQYF. CDR3 DNA sequence: TGTGCCAGCTACAGTAGGAGGACGGAAGAGACCTACGAGCAGTACTTC.

The chain recombines TRBV11-2 with TRBJ2-1; TRBD1 agrees at 11 bases. This CDR3 region has 15 residues. With 5 bases clipped from V and 9 bases from J, the junction kept 9 bases outside the gene matches. In germline, CDR1 is SGHAT, CDR2 FQNNGV. CDR3 nucleotide sequence: TGTGCCAGCAGCGGTCCGGGACAGGGGGTTCTTGAGCAGTTCTTC. Translated, it gives CASSGPGQGVLEQFF.

The rearrangement joins TRBV12-3 or TRBV12-4 to TRBJ1-2; maybe TRBD1 (6 bases). Trimming shortened V by 5 bases and J by 7 bases, and 11 bases separated the two germline ends. The CDR3 is made up of 12 amino acids. CDR3 DNA: TGTGCCAGCAGTCAAAACAGGGTTGGCTACACCTTC. Translated: CASSQNRVGYTF.

A word on this clone: A junction boundary mismatches the germline segment, possibly from a read error. V usage is TRBV7-7 and J usage is TRBJ2-5; 7 bases line up with TRBD1. The CDR3 sequence is 15 residues long. Germline V gene data show CDR1 as SSHAT and CDR2 as FNYEAQ (reference sequence). The DNA for the CDR3 is TGTGCTAGCAGCTTAGCTATGACAGGGATGGAGACCCAGTACTTC. Translated, it gives CASSLAMTGMETQYF.

The chain joins TRBV7-6 to TRBJ1-1; TRBD1 agrees at 11 bases. CDR3 length: 17 residues. V shed 5 bases, J shed 1 base, and the junction held 9 bases outside the gene matches. The V gene's germline CDR1 is SGHVS and CDR2 FNYEAQ. The DNA for the CDR3 is TGTGCCAGCAGCCGATTAGGACAGGGGGCGAAGAACACTGAAGCTTTCTTT. Translation: CASSRLGQGAKNTEAFF.

This clone was picked up one time. This chain connects TRBV4-2 to TRBJ2-2; D possibly corresponds to TRBD1 (5 bases). This CDR3 spans 15 amino acids. CDR1 LGHNA and CDR2 YNFKEQ come from the germline V gene. V was pared by 1 base and J by 4 bases, with 10 bases between. CDR3 residues: CASSQAGPPTGELFF. The CDR3 DNA reads as TGTGCCAGCAGCCAAGCAGGGCCTCCCACCGGGGAGCTGTTTTTT.

This clone appeared a few times. The chain employs TRBV14 and TRBJ1-1, with a tentative D call TRBD1 (6 bases). The V end lost 4 bases, the J end lost 7 bases, and 10 bases lay between the germline ends. Germline V CDR1 and CDR2: SGHDN, FVKESK. This CDR3 has 12 residues. The CDR3 coding sequence is TGTGCCAGCAGCCCCACAGGGATTGAAGCTTTCTTT. Residues: CASSPTGIEAFF.

The chain combines TRBV5-5 with TRBJ1-5; TRBD1 is a possible D gene (6 bases). Germline CDR1 is SGHKS and CDR2 is YYEKEE (reference sequence). Trimming stripped 1 base from V and 1 base from J, with 9 bases between. The CDR3 extends over 15 amino acids. CDR3 in DNA: TGTGCCAGCAGCTTGTCCAGGGGAAGCAATCAGCCCCAGCATTTT. Its translation: CASSLSRGSNQPQHF.

The V and J genes are TRBV19 and TRBJ1-1; 10 bases line up with TRBD1. This CDR3 region has 16 residues. Germline CDR1 reads LNHDA; CDR2 reads SQIVND (reference sequence). Trimming at V came to 1 base and at J to 5 bases, leaving 7 bases not matched to a gene. The CDR3 is CASSIGQDRGRTEAFF. The CDR3 coding sequence is TGTGCCAGTAGTATAGGCCAAGACAGGGGGCGGACTGAAGCTTTCTTT.

For the CDR3, the DNA is TGCGCCAGCAGCAGCACCGGGACTACCCTCCATGAGCAGTTCTTC. This sequence encodes CASSSTGTTLHEQFF. The chain recombines TRBV5-1 with TRBJ2-1; TRBD2 matches 7 bases. V gave up 4 bases and J gave up 8 bases; unmatched junction bases: 12. This CDR3 has 15 residues. The V gene's germline CDR1 is SGHRS and CDR2 YFSETQ.

The chain links TRBV24-1 to TRBJ1-5; D gene uncertain. The germline CDR1 and CDR2 sequences are KGHDR and SFDVKD. This CDR3 contains 13 residues. Trimming cost V 5 bases and J 9 bases, with 13 bases left between them. Written as DNA, the CDR3 is TGTGCCACCAGTGCGGCGGGTTCGGGGCCCCAGCATTTT. Amino acid sequence: CATSAAGSGPQHF.

The rearrangement uses TRBV6-2 or TRBV6-3 and TRBJ1-1; D ambiguous. Germline V gene data show CDR1 as MNHEY and CDR2 as SVGEGT. The V gene lost 2 bases and the J gene lost 3 bases, with 10 bases spanning the gap. The CDR3 runs to 14 residues. CDR3 in amino acids: CASSYAGGDTEAFF. In DNA, the CDR3 is TGTGCCAGCAGTTACGCGGGTGGGGACACTGAAGCTTTCTTT.

The rearrangement uses TRBV6-5 and TRBJ2-7; 13 positions agree with TRBD2. The CDR3 sequence is 14 residues long. Germline CDR1 is MNHEY and CDR2 is SVGAGI. V was pared by 4 bases and J by 6 bases, with 3 bases of the junction left unmatched. This CDR3 reads CASSWTSGSTEQYF. The CDR3 DNA follows: TGTGCCAGCAGTTGGACTAGCGGGAGCACCGAGCAGTACTTC.

The chain combines TRBV10-1 with TRBJ2-1; TRBD2 matches 8 bases. V lost 6 bases to trimming and J lost 10 bases; unmatched junction nucleotides: 11. Germline-derived CDR1 and CDR2 are WNHNN and SYGVQD (reference sequence). The CDR3 covers 14 residues. The CDR3 bases are TGCGCCAGCAGGAAGCGGGAGCGGGGGCGGGAGCAGTTCTTC. Residues: CASRKRERGREQFF.

This sequence joins TRBV6-4 and TRBJ1-5; possible D gene TRBD1, 5 bases. The V end lost 2 bases, the J end lost 9 bases, and 11 bases lay between the germline ends. The CDR3 has 13 amino acids. Germline values: CDR1 MRHNA, CDR2 SNTAGT. Here the CDR3 reads CASSDVPGMPQHF. The CDR3 DNA follows: TGTGCCAGCAGTGACGTACCAGGGATGCCCCAGCATTTT.

CDR3 in DNA: TGTGCCACCAGTACAGGGGCCAATCAGCCCCAGCATTTT. Translation: CATSTGANQPQHF. This chain connects TRBV24-1 to TRBJ1-5, with TRBD1 identical over 7 bases. From germline, CDR1 is KGHDR and CDR2 SFDVKD. This CDR3 comprises 13 residues. The trim removed 6 bases at V and 3 bases at J, leaving 1 base unmatched.

The chain couples TRBV20-1 to TRBJ1-2; no clear D gene. This CDR3 is 10 amino acids long. Trimming cost V 3 bases and J 8 bases, with 7 bases left between them. Germline V CDR1 and CDR2: DFQATT, SNEGSKA (reference sequence). CDR3 sequence (DNA): TGCAGTGCTAGGTCAATGGGCTACACCTTC. It yields the protein CSARSMGYTF.